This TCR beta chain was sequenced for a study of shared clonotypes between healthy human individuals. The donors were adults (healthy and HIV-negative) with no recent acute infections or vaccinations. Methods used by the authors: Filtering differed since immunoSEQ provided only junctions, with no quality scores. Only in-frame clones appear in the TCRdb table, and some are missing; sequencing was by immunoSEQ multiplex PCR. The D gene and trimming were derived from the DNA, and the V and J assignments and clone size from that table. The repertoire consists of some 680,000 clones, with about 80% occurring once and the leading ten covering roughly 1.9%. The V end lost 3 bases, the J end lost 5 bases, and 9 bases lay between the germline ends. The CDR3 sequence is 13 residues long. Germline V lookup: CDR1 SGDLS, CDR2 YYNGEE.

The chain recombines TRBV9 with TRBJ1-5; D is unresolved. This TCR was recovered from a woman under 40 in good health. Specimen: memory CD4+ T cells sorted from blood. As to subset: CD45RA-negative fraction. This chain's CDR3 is CASSATWDQPQHF. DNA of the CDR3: TGTGCCAGCAGCGCTACCTGGGATCAGCCCCAGCATTTT.